The 11 T cell receptor beta chains presented below share a single source sample, sequenced in a study of T cells after yellow fever vaccination. MiXCR was run by TCRdb on the 5' RACE reads, yielding one entry per CDR3 protein. The repertoire includes more than 300,000 distinct CDR3 sequences, over 8.5% of them detected once, and approximately 3% sits in the top ten. Sequencing used CD4+ T cells sorted from PBMCs, obtained 45 days after the yellow fever booster vaccination. All receptors come from a man aged 18 to 29 who received the YFV17D yellow fever vaccine.

This clonotype showed up many times. The chain links TRBV5-1 to TRBJ2-3, with a weak D call TRBD1 (5 bases). Germline CDR1 is SGHRS and CDR2 is YFSETQ. This CDR3 has 14 amino acids. V dropped 5 bases and J dropped 1 base, with 11 bases sitting between them. CDR3 in DNA: TGCGCCAGCAGAGGGGAAATGGGCACAGATACGCAGTATTTT. As protein: CASRGEMGTDTQYF.

The chain carries TRBV4-1 and TRBJ2-7; 8 nucleotides match TRBD1. Trimming cost V 1 base and J 1 base; bases outside gene matches: 3. The CDR3 spans 15 residues. Germline assignment: CDR1 MGHRA and CDR2 YSYEKL. This CDR3 is CASSQAGDRSYEQYV. Written as DNA, the CDR3 is TGCGCCAGCAGCCAAGCCGGGGACAGGTCCTACGAGCAGTACGTC.

The rearrangement uses TRBV20-1 and TRBJ2-6, with 7 bases that match TRBD2. In germline, CDR1 is DFQATT, CDR2 SNEGSKA (reference sequence). The CDR3 spans 18 residues. Trimming at V came to 6 bases and at J to 0 bases, leaving 14 bases not matched to a gene. The CDR3 nucleotides read TGCAGTGCCAACGCGGGGGTCCGGGGGACCTCTGGGGCCAACGTCCTGACTTTC. It yields the protein CSANAGVRGTSGANVLTF.

This clonotype was observed a handful of times. This rearrangement joins TRBV4-2 to TRBJ2-3; D is perhaps TRBD1 (6 bases). Trimming left V 0 bases short and J 1 base short, with 14 bases between. The CDR3 contains 17 residues. Germline V gene sequence: CDR1 LGHNA, CDR2 YNFKEQ. DNA for the CDR3: TGTGCCAGCAGCCAAGACCCATCAGGGGCCGGCACAGATACGCAGTATTTT. Translation gives CASSQDPSGAGTDTQYF.

This chain links TRBV6-1 with TRBJ2-1, with unresolved D. V was shortened by 2 bases and J by 4 bases, with 9 bases between the two germline ends. This CDR3 has 14 amino acids. Germline loops: CDR1 MNHNS, CDR2 SASEGT. The CDR3 sequence is CASSENFLYNEQFF. In nucleotides, the CDR3 is TGTGCCAGCAGTGAAAACTTCTTGTACAATGAGCAGTTCTTC.

The genes are TRBV5-1 and TRBJ2-5, with D hard to call. Germline V gives CDR1 SGHRS, CDR2 YFSETQ. V was trimmed by 4 bases and J by 5 bases, leaving 6 bases between them. The CDR3 is made up of 11 amino acids. Here the CDR3 reads CASSERETQYF. CDR3 in DNA: TGCGCCAGCAGCGAGAGGGAGACCCAGTACTTC.

This clonotype was observed a handful of times. The chain carries TRBV6-6 and TRBJ1-6; 8 positions match TRBD1. V shed 2 bases and J 8 bases; nucleotides not matched to a gene: 5. Germline CDR1 reads MNHNY; CDR2 reads SVGAGI (reference sequence). The CDR3 spans 15 residues. CDR3 amino acids: CASSYGQGGDSPLHF. The CDR3 DNA follows: TGTGCCAGCAGTTACGGACAGGGCGGGGATTCACCCCTCCACTTT.

The rearrangement links TRBV6-5 to TRBJ2-4; no definite D call. Germline V lookup: CDR1 MNHEY, CDR2 SVGAGI. The CDR3 runs to 14 residues. The ends were cut back, 7 bases at V and 0 bases at J, with 10 bases in the middle. This CDR3 reads CASIETLAKNIQYF. The CDR3 coding sequence is TGTGCCAGCATTGAGACGCTAGCCAAAAACATTCAGTACTTC.

The chain couples TRBV7-9 to TRBJ1-1; the D gene is possibly TRBD1 (5 bases). Germline V gene data show CDR1 as SEHNR and CDR2 as FQNEAQ (reference sequence). Trimming removed 5 bases at V and 1 base at J, with 11 bases between. This CDR3 is built from 14 residues. The CDR3 reads CASSVRGQNTEAFF. As DNA, the CDR3 is TGTGCCAGCAGCGTAAGAGGACAGAACACTGAAGCTTTCTTT.

This chain joins TRBV24-1 and TRBJ2-3, with 8 positions matching TRBD1. CDR3 length equals 15 residues. Germline V CDR1 and CDR2: KGHDR, SFDVKD. Trimming removed 4 bases from V and 5 bases from J; junction bases left unmatched: 7. The chain's CDR3 is CATSERTGKEDTQYF. The CDR3 nucleotides are TGTGCCACCAGTGAACGGACAGGGAAAGAAGATACGCAGTATTTT.

V and J are TRBV29-1 and TRBJ1-2; 7 bases fit TRBD1. The CDR3 spans 12 residues. Germline-derived CDR1 and CDR2 are SQVTM and ANQGSEA. CDR3 residues: CRGGQDDYGYTF. Written as DNA, the CDR3 is TGCAGGGGAGGACAGGATGACTATGGCTACACCTTC.